The 5 T cell receptor beta chains reported below all come from one sample, sequenced in a study of blood T cell repertoires in COVID-19. Sequencing used immunoSEQ multiplex PCR; TCRdb keeps in-frame clones, though not all of them. The sample has 50,000 or so clones, roughly nine tenths seen once. Specimen: peripheral blood. All receptors derive from a human donor in a cohort sampled during active COVID-19.

Turning to this clone: This specimen includes other DNA sequences encoding the same CDR3. The chain joins TRBV21-1 to TRBJ2-7; TRBD2 is taken as the D call from the table, unchecked against the DNA. TRBV21-1 is reported as a pseudogene. The CDR3 runs to 15 residues. CDR3 in amino acids: CASSPWTSGSPEQYV. Written as DNA, the CDR3 is TGTGCCAGCAGCCCCTGGACTAGCGGGAGCCCGGAGCAATACGTC.

The chain carries TRBV6-5 and TRBJ2-1; weak D call: TRBD2 (5 bases). Trimming took off 7 bases at V and 9 bases at J, with 16 bases between the two ends. The CDR3 spans 13 residues. CDR1 and CDR2 (germline): MNHEY, SVGAGI. CDR3 loop: CASKSTPAGEQFF. The CDR3 DNA is TGTGCCAGCAAATCGACCCCGGCGGGTGAGCAGTTCTTC.

This chain uses TRBV6-6 with TRBJ2-5, with 8 nucleotides matching TRBD1. The length of the CDR3 is 13 residues. Germline CDR1 and CDR2: MNHNY and SVGAGI (reference sequence). V was pared by 7 bases and J by 5 bases, with 6 bases of the junction left unmatched. The CDR3 nucleotides are TGTGCCAGCAACCCAGGGGGCGGGGAGACCCAGTACTTC. Protein product: CASNPGGGETQYF.

The chain links TRBV9 to TRBJ2-1, with 7 nucleotides matching TRBD2. V trimming: 2 bases; J trimming: 9 bases; junction bases outside the gene matches: 11. This CDR3 comprises 15 residues. Germline V gives CDR1 SGDLS, CDR2 YYNGEE. CDR3 sequence: CASSVWGGTTGEQFF. In nucleotides, the CDR3 is TGTGCCAGCAGCGTGTGGGGAGGGACCACTGGTGAGCAGTTCTTC.

This chain joins TRBV12-3 or TRBV12-4 and TRBJ1-1; D is unclear. V lost 3 bases and J 5 bases, leaving 4 bases between the germline ends. CDR3 length: 11 amino acids. The CDR3: CASSLRTEAFF. Here the CDR3 DNA reads TGTGCCAGCAGTTTGAGAACTGAAGCTTTCTTT.